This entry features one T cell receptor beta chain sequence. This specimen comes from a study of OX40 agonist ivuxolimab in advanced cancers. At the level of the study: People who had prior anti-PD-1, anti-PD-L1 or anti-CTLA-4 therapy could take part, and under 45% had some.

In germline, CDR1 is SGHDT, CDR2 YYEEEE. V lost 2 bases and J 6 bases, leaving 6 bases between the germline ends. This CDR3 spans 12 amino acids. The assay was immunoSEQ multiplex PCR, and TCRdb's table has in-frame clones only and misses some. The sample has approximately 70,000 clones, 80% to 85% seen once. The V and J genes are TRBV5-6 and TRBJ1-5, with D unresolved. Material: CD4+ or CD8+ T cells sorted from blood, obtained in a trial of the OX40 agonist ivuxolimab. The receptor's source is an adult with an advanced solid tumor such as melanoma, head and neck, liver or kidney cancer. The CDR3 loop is CASSLWGQPQHF. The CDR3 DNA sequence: TGTGCCAGCAGCTTATGGGGTCAGCCCCAGCATTTT.